This note documents a single TCR beta chain sequence. The antigen is undetermined. The data derive from a study of shared clonotypes between healthy human individuals. Study results and limitations: Clonotype sharing across a few donors was observed for 4% to 5.5% of naive CD4 clonotypes.

Study processing details: Quality scores were absent from the junction-only immunoSEQ sequences, so filtering differed. The assay was immunoSEQ multiplex PCR, and TCRdb's table has in-frame clones only and misses some. V, J and clone size reflect that table, while D and trimming were determined from the DNA. The sample yields millions of clones, roughly 96% seen once. There are 13 residues in the CDR3. Trimming removed 7 bases from V and 2 bases from J, with 9 bases in between. Per germline, CDR1 MNHNY and CDR2 SVGAGI (reference sequence). The clonotype originates from a man aged 18 to 29 in good health. V usage is TRBV6-6 and J usage is TRBJ1-5; tentatively, D is TRBD1 (6 bases). Source material: naive CD4+ T cells sorted from blood. Subset denoted: CD45RA+ positively selected. DNA of the CDR3: TGTGCCAGCACGGGGGCAGGCAATCAGCCCCAGCATTTT. Translation: CASTGAGNQPQHF.